A selection of T cell receptor beta chains follows, all from one sample in a study of cytomegalovirus exposure and HLA in healthy donors. Repertoires were generated with immunoSEQ multiplex PCR, while TCRdb's copy carries only in-frame clones and drops some. The top ten clones hold less than 8.5% of a sample with over 95,000 clones, roughly three quarters of them seen once. The sequenced material came from PBMCs. All receptors derive from a female donor in good health and CMV-seronegative. CDR3s include the opening cysteine and the closing phenylalanine or tryptophan. Fields, in order: J gene, D gene, clone size, V gene, CDR3 DNA, CDR3 protein. D genes are given only for firm matches. Rows give clone size only sometimes, using once, few, many, or a class for an expanded clone.

>TRBJ1-5|TRBD1|-|TRBV4-1
TGCGCCAGCAGCCAAGATAAGAGCAGGGGGACTTTTCAATTCAATCAGCCCCAGCATTTT
CASSQDKSRGTFQFNQPQHF
>TRBJ2-3|TRBD2|-|TRBV5-4
TGTGCCATCGGGACTAAGCGGGACCCTGGCACAGATACGCAGTATTTT
CAIGTKRDPGTDTQYF
>TRBJ2-2|-|-|TRBV7-3
TGTGCCAGCAGCGACTCCCGGACTACAAACGGGGAGCTGTTTTTT
CASSDSRTTNGELFF
>TRBJ2-5|-|-|TRBV5-6
TGTGCCAGCAGCTTGGCCAAGATTAAGGGAGGAGAGACCCAGTACTTC
CASSLAKIKGGETQYF
>TRBJ2-1|TRBD2|-|TRBV6-6
TGTGCCACCGGACTAGCGGGGGACAATGAGCAGTTCTTC
CATGLAGDNEQFF
>TRBJ2-7|-|-|TRBV5-8
TGTGCCAGCAGCTCTGGACAAATCTTCTCTTCCTACGAGCAGTACTTC
CASSSGQIFSSYEQYF
>TRBJ2-3|-|once|TRBV5-1
TGCGCCAGCAGAGACGGTAGCGAGCCCACAGATACGCAGTATTTT
CASRDGSEPTDTQYF
>TRBJ2-1|-|-|TRBV28
TGTGCCAGCAGCCCCCCGCCTAATCGCAATGAGCAGTTCTTC
CASSPPPNRNEQFF
>TRBJ2-7|TRBD2|-|TRBV7-2
TGTGCCAGCAGCTTAGCCCGTTTTAGCGGGGCATCCTACGAGCAGTACTTC
CASSLARFSGASYEQYF
>TRBJ1-1|-|-|TRBV10-3
TGTGCCATCAGTGGCGGGGCCGGGGGGAACACTGAAGCTTTCTTT
CAISGGAGGNTEAFF
>TRBJ1-4|TRBD1|-|TRBV15
TGTGCCACCAGCAGAGGGACAGGGGCTAATGAAAAACTGTTTTTT
CATSRGTGANEKLFF
>TRBJ2-1|TRBD2|-|TRBV9
TGTGCCAGCAGCGTAGAGCCTAGACTAGCGGGGGTTATCAATGAGCAGTTCTTC
CASSVEPRLAGVINEQFF
>TRBJ1-2|TRBD1|-|TRBV6-5
TGTGCCAGCAGTTACAGACAGGGAACCTATGGCTACACCTTC
CASSYRQGTYGYTF
>TRBJ2-7|TRBD2|-|TRBV28
TGTGCCAGCAGTTTATTGGGACTAGCGTTGTACGAGCAGTACTTC
CASSLLGLALYEQYF
>TRBJ2-7|TRBD2|-|TRBV7-2
TGTGCCAGCAGCTCCTGGGGGGTAGCGGGAGGAGGCTACGAGCAGTACTTC
CASSSWGVAGGGYEQYF
>TRBJ1-3|TRBD1|-|TRBV19
TGTGCCAGTTTCTACAGGGGATCTGGAAACACCATATATTTT
CASFYRGSGNTIYF
>TRBJ2-5|TRBD1|few|TRBV5-4
TGTGCAAGCAGCATACGGACAGGGGTGAGGCAAGAGACCCAGTACTTC
CASSIRTGVRQETQYF
>TRBJ2-1|-|-|TRBV14
TGTGCCAGCAGCGAAGGGAGTCGTTACAATGAGCAGTTCTTC
CASSEGSRYNEQFF
>TRBJ1-1|TRBD1|-|TRBV5-1
TGCGCCAGCAGCGTACAGGGGGTAGAAGATACTGAAGCTTTCTTT
CASSVQGVEDTEAFF
>TRBJ2-1|TRBD1|-|TRBV15
TGTGCCACCAGCGGACTGGACAGGGGGGTATTGTATGAGCAGTTCTTC
CATSGLDRGVLYEQFF
>TRBJ1-2|-|-|TRBV27
TGTGCCAGCAGTTTAGGGAGGGGGGGCTTCTATGGCTACACCTTC
CASSLGRGGFYGYTF
>TRBJ2-7|-|-|TRBV11-2
TGTGCCAGCAGCTTCCCCACTACTTCCGAGCAGTACTTC
CASSFPTTSEQYF
>TRBJ2-1|-|-|TRBV7-3
TGTGCCAGCAGCTTAACGGTAGAACGCCAAGAGCAGTTCTTC
CASSLTVERQEQFF
>TRBJ2-4|TRBD2|few|TRBV7-2
TGTGCCAGCAGCATTAGCGGGACGGTGGCCAAAAACATTCAGTACTTC
CASSISGTVAKNIQYF
>TRBJ2-5|-|-|TRBV30
TGTGCCTGGAGTGTAAATAGCCCCCAGTACTTC
CAWSVNSPQYF
>TRBJ2-7|-|-|TRBV30
TGTGCCTGGAGTTGGGGGGTTGGGGAGCAGTACTTC
CAWSWGVGEQYF
>TRBJ2-5|TRBD1|-|TRBV5-1
TGCGCCAGCAGCTTGTCGGGACAGGGTACAAGAGAGGCCCAGTACTTC
CASSLSGQGTREAQYF
>TRBJ1-2|TRBD1|-|TRBV7-2
TGTGCCAGCAGCCCACACACAGGGGTATATGGCTACACCTTC
CASSPHTGVYGYTF
>TRBJ1-2|TRBD1|-|TRBV18
TGTGCCAGCTCAGCGGGACAGAACTATGGCTACACCTTC
CASSAGQNYGYTF
>TRBJ2-7|-|-|TRBV5-1
TGCGCCAGCAGCTTCGGGGATACCTCAGTCTACGAGCAGTACTTC
CASSFGDTSVYEQYF
>TRBJ2-7|TRBD1|-|TRBV19
TGTGCCAGTAGTTTACGGGACAGGGGGCGCCTATCCCACGAGCAGTACTTC
CASSLRDRGRLSHEQYF
>TRBJ2-3|-|-|TRBV11-2
TGTGCCAGCAGCCCCTCTACCATCACAGATACGCAGTATTTT
CASSPSTITDTQYF
>TRBJ1-1|-|few|TRBV7-8
TGTGCCAGCAGCGCCCACCTACCCGCCCTTCGGGGGGGCGTTATCACTGAAGCTTTCTTT
CASSAHLPALRGGVITEAFF
>TRBJ2-7|TRBD1|-|TRBV5-1
TGCGCCAGCAGTTTATTACAGGGGGTAGGCTACGAGCAGTACTTC
CASSLLQGVGYEQYF
>TRBJ2-1|-|once|TRBV7-8
TGTGCCAGCAGCTTAGGGGGTGGGGGCCGATCCTACAATGAGCAGTTCTTC
CASSLGGGGRSYNEQFF
>TRBJ2-1|-|-|TRBV27
TGTGCCAGCAGTTTATTACAGGAGAATGAGCAGTTCTTC
CASSLLQENEQFF
>TRBJ2-7|TRBD1|-|TRBV7-9
TGTGCCAGCAGCCCTATGGACAGGAATTACTACGAGCAGTACTTC
CASSPMDRNYYEQYF
>TRBJ1-2|TRBD1|-|TRBV23-1
TGCGCCAGCAGTCAATCAATTCCCAGGGGGAAAGGGGACTATGGCTACACCTTC
CASSQSIPRGKGDYGYTF
>TRBJ2-7|TRBD2|-|TRBV28
TGTGCCAGCAGTCGAACTAGCGGGATCCACGAGCAGTACTTC
CASSRTSGIHEQYF
>TRBJ1-6|TRBD1|-|TRBV7-9
TGTGCCAGCAGCTTAGGAGGACAGGGTAATTCACCCCTCCACTTT
CASSLGGQGNSPLHF
>TRBJ1-5|TRBD1|-|TRBV7-8
TGTGCCAGCAGCCGGACAGGGGAACGGGATCAGCCCCAGCATTTT
CASSRTGERDQPQHF
>TRBJ1-5|TRBD1|-|TRBV7-2
TGTGCCAGCAGCAGCCGACAGGGGAATCAGCCCCAGCATTTT
CASSSRQGNQPQHF
>TRBJ1-5|-|-|TRBV27
TGTGCCAGCAGTACCCCGGGGGAGCAGCCCCAGCATTTT
CASSTPGEQPQHF
>TRBJ2-7|-|-|TRBV7-2
TGTGCCAGCAGCTTCAGGGGTCCCTACGAGCAGTACTTC
CASSFRGPYEQYF
>TRBJ2-7|-|-|TRBV21-1
TGTGCCAGCAGCAAAGGGGACTTGGTGGGCGAGCAGTACTTC
CASSKGDLVGEQYF
>TRBJ1-1|-|-|TRBV25-1
TGTGCCAGCAGTGGGGGACATAGGAACACTGAAGCTTTCTTT
CASSGGHRNTEAFF
>TRBJ1-4|-|-|TRBV19
TGTGCCAGTTGCGGTGGTCGTGGTAGGGAAAAACTGTTTTTT
CASCGGRGREKLFF